This entry lists 8 T cell receptor beta chains sequenced from one sample in a study of beta chain features in type 1 diabetes. Notes on the study in general: Significant though moderate, a shortening of TCRB CDR3s appeared in all four CD4+ subsets of Type 1 diabetes patients.

Expressed TCRB transcripts got sequenced, as all isolated RNA was reverse transcribed. Sequenced by immunoSEQ multiplex PCR; TCRdb stores in-frame clones only, minus some. The table shows 95,000 to 150,000 clones, with about 18% occurring only once. These TCRs are of unknown antigen specificity. The sample taken for sequencing was central memory CD4+ T cells from blood. These receptors all come from a man between 18 and 29 years old with type 1 diabetes.

The table lists this clone with a few counts. This sequence joins TRBV6-1 and TRBJ1-5, with 8 bases lining up with TRBD1. Germline CDR1 MNHNS, CDR2 SASEGT. The ends lost 4 bases at V and 6 bases at J; junction bases unmatched: 8. The CDR3 has 15 residues. This chain's CDR3 is CASSVQGARVQPQHF. As DNA, the CDR3 is TGTGCCAGCAGTGTCCAGGGGGCGCGGGTTCAGCCCCAGCATTTT.

J is TRBJ2-3 and V is TRBV19; D unresolved. Between the trimmed V and J ends, which lost 4 bases and 2 bases, there was a span of 13 bases. Germline V gene lookup returns CDR1 LNHDA and CDR2 SQIVND (reference sequence). The CDR3 is 15 residues long. CDR3 loop: CASSKLPGHTDTQYF. CDR3 DNA: TGTGCCAGTAGTAAGCTCCCGGGCCACACAGATACGCAGTATTTT.

The rearrangement links TRBV7-9 to TRBJ2-1; TRBD2 matches 12 bases. The V gene's germline CDR1 is SEHNR and CDR2 FQNEAQ (reference sequence). Germline trimming cut 1 base from V and 8 bases from J; bases unmatched to any gene: 3. The CDR3 is made up of 15 amino acids. The CDR3 coding sequence is TGTGCCAGCAGCTTAGAACTAGCGGGAGGAGATGAGCAGTTCTTC. Residues: CASSLELAGGDEQFF.

This clone was recorded a few times. V and J are TRBV15 and TRBJ2-7, with 9 bases fitting TRBD1. The CDR3 length is 17 residues. V gave up 1 base and J gave up 3 bases; unmatched junction bases: 10. CDR1 and CDR2 (germline): LNHNV, YYDKDF (reference sequence). The CDR3 DNA reads as TGTGCCACCAGCAGAGTCCCGGGACAGGGCAGCCACTACGAGCAGTACTTC. Translating gives CATSRVPGQGSHYEQYF. The complete variable domain, with remaining parts taken from reference TRBV15 and TRBJ2-7, reads DAMVIQNPRYQVTQFGKPVTLSCSQTLNHNVMYWYQQKSSQAPKLLFHYYDKDFNNEADTPDNFQSRRPNTSFCFLDIRSPGLGDTAMYLCATSRVPGQGSHYEQYFGPGTRLTVT.

This chain links TRBV30 with TRBJ1-1, with TRBD1 as a possible D gene (5 bases). The CDR3 has 13 residues. From germline, CDR1 is GTSNPN and CDR2 SVGIG (reference sequence). V shed 3 bases and J shed 1 base, with 9 bases lying between them. For the CDR3, the DNA is TGTGCCTGGAGCTTACAGGCGAACACTGAAGCTTTCTTT. This translates into CAWSLQANTEAFF.

This clone was seen only a few times. The V and J genes are TRBV7-2 and TRBJ2-2; D may be TRBD1 (5 bases). V lost 1 base and J 2 bases, leaving 14 bases between the germline ends. Germline V gene data show CDR1 as SGHTA and CDR2 as FQGNSA. The CDR3 runs to 17 residues. DNA of the CDR3: TGTGCCAGCAGCTTAGGGTCCAGGGTCTTCAACACCGGGGAGCTGTTTTTT. Amino acids: CASSLGSRVFNTGELFF.

Notes on this clone: The junction departs from germline at one end; a sequencing error may be responsible. This chain connects TRBV9 to TRBJ2-5; no definite D call. The length of the CDR3 is 16 residues. Germline values: CDR1 SGDLS, CDR2 YYNGEE. DNA for the CDR3: TGTGCCAGCAGTGTAGCTGAGGCGCCTGTACAAGAGACCCAGTACTTC. Protein: CASSVAEAPVQETQYF.

This clone has more than one count but fewer than ten. The rearrangement joins TRBV4-1 to TRBJ2-1; weak D call: TRBD2 (6 bases). Germline V gene lookup returns CDR1 MGHRA and CDR2 YSYEKL. This CDR3 is 14 amino acids long. The V gene lost 5 bases and the J gene lost 10 bases, with 18 bases spanning the gap. CDR3 sequence reads: CASSVGTPRREQFF. The DNA of the CDR3 is TGCGCCAGCAGCGTCGGGACTCCGCGTAGGGAGCAGTTCTTC.